The 23 T cell receptor beta chains in this list originate from one sample, sequenced in a study of T cells after yellow fever vaccination. TCRdb fed the 5' RACE reads into MiXCR, producing one record per CDR3 protein. This sample yields 120,000 to 150,000 distinct CDR3 sequences, of which roughly 8% are seen a single time; under 0.85% belongs to the top ten. Material: CD4+ T cells sorted from PBMCs, obtained 5 days after the yellow fever booster vaccination. The receptors here all came from a man aged 30 to 39 who received the YFV17D yellow fever vaccine.

This clonotype was seen many times. V usage is TRBV6-1 and J usage is TRBJ1-2; 8 bases fit TRBD1. V dropped 10 bases and J dropped 3; count of bases not matched to a gene: 7. The CDR3 sequence is 13 residues long. Germline CDR1 is MNHNS and CDR2 is SASEGT. This CDR3 is CATTDREDYGYTF. CDR3 in DNA: TGTGCCACCACGGACAGGGAGGACTATGGCTACACCTTC.

This clonotype was detected many times. The chain links TRBV5-1 to TRBJ2-7, with D unresolved. V gave up 4 bases and J gave up 6 bases, with 17 bases separating them. The length of the CDR3 is 14 residues. Germline-derived CDR1 and CDR2 are SGHRS and YFSETQ. Here the CDR3 reads CASSPASGTGEQYF. The DNA of the CDR3 is TGCGCCAGCAGCCCAGCGTCAGGAACTGGCGAGCAGTACTTC.

This clonotype was observed many times. The V call is TRBV6-5, the J call TRBJ1-5, with TRBD1 as a possible D gene (5 bases). The length of the CDR3 is 12 residues. V lost 8 bases and J 1 base, leaving 6 bases between the germline ends. Germline V gives CDR1 MNHEY, CDR2 SVGAGI. The CDR3, as DNA: TGTGCCAGCCGGGGGAGCAATCAGCCCCAGCATTTT. Translation gives CASRGSNQPQHF.

The sample holds many counts of this clonotype. V gene TRBV18 combines with J gene TRBJ1-5; TRBD1 matches 7 bases. With 3 bases clipped from V and 4 bases from J, the junction kept 0 bases outside the gene matches. The CDR3 runs to 13 residues. Germline CDR1 is KGHSH and CDR2 is LQKENI. As DNA, the CDR3 is TGTGCCAGCTCACCGACAGGGAATCAGCCCCAGCATTTT. It encodes CASSPTGNQPQHF.

This clonotype occurred many times. The chain links TRBV4-2 to TRBJ2-1; D ambiguous. CDR3 size: 15 residues. Germline V gene lookup returns CDR1 LGHNA and CDR2 YNFKEQ. V gave up 2 bases and J gave up 4 bases, with 12 bases separating them. CDR3 region: CASSQNFQPYNEQFF. The DNA of the CDR3 is TGTGCCAGCAGCCAAAATTTCCAGCCATACAATGAGCAGTTCTTC.

Concerning this clonotype itself: Being one base from a much bigger clone, this may be a read error. This chain connects TRBV9 to TRBJ2-5, with 7 bases that match TRBD2. Germline assignment: CDR1 SGDLS and CDR2 YYNGEE. The V segment lost 5 bases and the J segment 5 bases; nucleotides outside the gene matches: 18. The CDR3 is 17 amino acids. The CDR3 sequence is CASSLGTTGSRGETQYF. In DNA form, the CDR3 reads TGTGCCAGCAGTCTGGGGACTACCGGGAGCCGAGGGGAGACCCAGTACTTC.

At least ten counts were recorded for this clonotype. The chain couples TRBV4-3 to TRBJ2-1; 10 bases line up with TRBD2. Germline CDR1 and CDR2: LGHNA and YSLEER. The CDR3 consists of 16 residues. V dropped 0 bases and J dropped 9; count of bases not matched to a gene: 8. CDR3 sequence reads: CASSQDSGRAASEQFF. CDR3 coding DNA: TGCGCCAGCAGCCAAGACAGCGGGAGGGCCGCAAGTGAGCAGTTCTTC.

Written as DNA, the CDR3 is TGTGCCAGCAGCTTACTAGCGGGGGCCTCCTACGAGCAGTACTTC. As protein: CASSLLAGASYEQYF. This rearrangement joins TRBV7-9 to TRBJ2-7, with TRBD2 matching over 10 bases. The V gene's germline CDR1 is SEHNR and CDR2 FQNEAQ (reference sequence). V dropped 2 bases and J dropped 0; count of bases not matched to a gene: 1. This CDR3 has 15 residues.

A few counts support this clonotype. The chain couples TRBV20-1 to TRBJ2-1, with a possible D match to TRBD1 (6 bases). The V gene's germline CDR1 is DFQATT and CDR2 SNEGSKA (reference sequence). V lost 1 base to trimming and J lost 6 bases, with 7 bases between them. The CDR3 consists of 12 residues. The CDR3 DNA reads TGCAGTGCTAGAGGCAGGGGCAATGAGCAGTTCTTC. This gives the protein CSARGRGNEQFF.

This clonotype appeared many times. DNA for the CDR3: TGTGCCACCAGCAGAGCGCGGGAGAACTACGAGCAGTACTTC. Translated, it gives CATSRARENYEQYF. The chain recombines TRBV15 with TRBJ2-7, with TRBD2 identical over 7 bases. Losses at the gene ends were 1 base for V and 3 bases for J; bases not matched to a gene: 3. The germline V gene has CDR1 LNHNV and CDR2 YYDKDF (reference sequence). The CDR3 contains 14 residues.

The rearrangement links TRBV5-1 to TRBJ2-5, with 13 bases matching TRBD2. There are 15 residues in the CDR3. Germline V gene data show CDR1 as SGHRS and CDR2 as YFSETQ. The J segment lost 5 bases and the V segment lost 6 bases, leaving 7 bases of the junction unmatched. The CDR3 DNA follows: TGCGCCAGCACCTGGACTAGCGGGAGACGGGAGACCCAGTACTTC. It is translated as CASTWTSGRRETQYF.

The sample holds many counts of this clonotype. The chain combines TRBV3-1 with TRBJ2-2, with unresolved D. This CDR3 spans 14 amino acids. CDR1 and CDR2 from the germline V gene are LGHDT and YNNKEL (reference sequence). Trimming shortened V by 1 base and J by 2 bases, and 5 bases separated the two germline ends. The CDR3: CASSQGLNTGELFF. The CDR3 coding sequence is TGTGCCAGCAGCCAAGGGCTTAACACCGGGGAGCTGTTTTTT.

Many counts were recorded for this clonotype. The gene calls are TRBV12-3 or TRBV12-4 and TRBJ2-1; 11 nucleotides match TRBD2. The CDR3 runs to 15 residues. V lost 5 bases and J lost 4; bases outside the gene matches: 4. DNA of the CDR3: TGTGCCAGCAGTCCTAGCGGGAGGACTTACAATGAGCAGTTCTTC. Its translation: CASSPSGRTYNEQFF.

This clonotype has a handful of counts. This rearrangement joins TRBV10-1 to TRBJ2-5; D possibly corresponds to TRBD2 (6 bases). Trimming pared 3 bases from V and 4 bases from J, leaving 12 bases between. The CDR3 loop spans 14 amino acids. Germline CDR1 is WNHNN and CDR2 is SYGVQD (reference sequence). The CDR3 coding sequence is TGCGCCAGCAGTGACGGAGGGCGGGGAGAGACCCAGTACTTC. Amino acids: CASSDGGRGETQYF.

This clonotype was seen ten or more times. The rearrangement links TRBV5-1 to TRBJ1-1; 8 bases align to TRBD1. CDR1 and CDR2 (germline): SGHRS, YFSETQ. After removal of 4 bases from V and 1 base from J, the junction contained 6 bases not matched to a gene. The CDR3 totals 15 residues. The DNA for the CDR3 is TGCGCCAGCAGCGTACGTACAGGGGGGAACACTGAAGCTTTCTTT. As protein: CASSVRTGGNTEAFF.

In this sample, this clonotype turned up many times. The J gene is TRBJ1-1, the V gene TRBV6-5; TRBD1 might be the D (5 bases). Looked up from germline, CDR1 is MNHEY and CDR2 is SVGAGI. CDR3 size: 14 residues. Trimming pared 4 bases from V and 0 bases from J, leaving 9 bases between. The CDR3 protein is CASSLGRVNTEAFF. The CDR3 DNA reads as TGTGCCAGCAGTTTGGGACGGGTGAACACTGAAGCTTTCTTT.

This clonotype showed up just a few times. The chain combines TRBV12-3 or TRBV12-4 with TRBJ2-6; D is possibly TRBD1 (5 bases). The V gene lost 2 bases and the J gene lost 2 bases, with 10 bases spanning the gap. The CDR3 has 16 amino acids. CDR3 sequence reads: CASSLQGLTGANVLTF. The CDR3 DNA sequence: TGTGCCAGCAGTTTACAGGGATTAACTGGGGCCAACGTCCTGACTTTC.

This clonotype was counted at least ten times. This chain connects TRBV6-2 or TRBV6-3 to TRBJ2-7, with a weak D call TRBD2 (7 bases). There are 14 residues in the CDR3. Germline lookup yields CDR1 MNHEY and CDR2 SVGEGT. With 4 bases removed from V and 1 base from J, the gap between germline ends came to 11 bases. As DNA, the CDR3 is TGTGCCAGCAGTTGGGAGGGGGAGTCCTACGAGCAGTACTTC. Translation gives CASSWEGESYEQYF.

This clonotype showed up many times. The rearrangement joins TRBV6-1 to TRBJ1-1; a weak D match, TRBD1 (6 bases). Germline CDR1 MNHNS, CDR2 SASEGT. This CDR3 comprises 15 residues. V lost 5 bases and J 0 bases, leaving 13 bases between the germline ends. The chain's CDR3 is CASSPRGGMNTEAFF. CDR3 in DNA: TGTGCCAGCAGTCCACGGGGGGGCATGAACACTGAAGCTTTCTTT.

Ten or more counts support this clonotype. The gene calls are TRBV7-6 and TRBJ2-1; a possible D gene is TRBD2 (6 bases). The CDR3 contains 17 residues. The germline V gene has CDR1 SGHVS and CDR2 FNYEAQ. V was trimmed by 1 base and J by 3 bases, leaving 16 bases between them. This CDR3 is CASSLGGVAGLYNEQFF. The CDR3 DNA follows: TGTGCCAGCAGCTTAGGCGGAGTTGCGGGACTCTACAATGAGCAGTTCTTC.

The sample holds many counts of this clonotype. The V and J genes are TRBV7-9 and TRBJ1-1; no clear D gene. This CDR3 is built from 12 residues. Trimming stripped 3 bases from V and 4 bases from J, with 6 bases between. Germline V gives CDR1 SEHNR, CDR2 FQNEAQ (reference sequence). CDR3 DNA sequence: TGTGCCAGCAGCTTCAGGCCCACTGAAGCTTTCTTT. Protein: CASSFRPTEAFF.

The chain is built from TRBV4-3 and TRBJ2-1; TRBD2 aligns across 11 bases. Germline V CDR1 and CDR2: LGHNA, YSLEER. With V trimmed by 3 bases and J by 7 bases, 5 bases remained unmatched. This CDR3 is built from 15 residues. CDR3 protein: CASSQPGLAANEQFF. In DNA, the CDR3 is TGCGCCAGCAGCCAGCCGGGACTAGCGGCGAATGAGCAGTTCTTC.

This clonotype was seen many times. V is TRBV20-1 and J is TRBJ2-7, with D possibly matching TRBD2 (6 bases). The germline V and J ends were trimmed by 6 bases and 6 bases, with 18 bases remaining between them. Germline-derived CDR1 and CDR2 are DFQATT and SNEGSKA (reference sequence). The CDR3 length is 13 residues. The CDR3 protein is CSAVDTFGGEQYF. The CDR3 coding sequence is TGCAGTGCGGTGGACACCTTCGGGGGCGAGCAGTACTTC.